One and the same sample provided the 10 T cell receptor beta chains below, sequenced in a study of T cell changes during pregnancy in multiple sclerosis. Profiling relied on immunoSEQ multiplex PCR, and the TCRdb table lists in-frame clones only, not all of them. This table has roughly 110,000 clones, just under 95% appearing once. Sequenced material: peripheral blood, taken after pregnancy. The receptors were gathered from a female donor with multiple sclerosis, enrolled in a pregnancy study.

The chain is built from TRBV6-5 and TRBJ2-2, with D possibly being TRBD2 (6 bases). Germline loops: CDR1 MNHEY, CDR2 SVGAGI. There are 15 residues in the CDR3. V was clipped by 5 bases and J by 7 bases, with 17 bases between them. The CDR3 spells CASSQRGGRNGELFF. CDR3 bases: TGTGCCAGCAGTCAGAGGGGAGGAAGGAACGGGGAGCTGTTTTTT.

This chain connects TRBV19 to TRBJ2-7; 12 nucleotides agree with TRBD1. V dropped 5 bases and J dropped 6; count of bases not matched to a gene: 8. The CDR3 loop spans 15 amino acids. Looked up from germline, CDR1 is LNHDA and CDR2 is SQIVND (reference sequence). The CDR3 spells CASSGTGQGAVEQYF. The CDR3, as DNA: TGTGCCAGTAGTGGTACGGGACAGGGGGCGGTCGAGCAGTACTTC.

The chain couples TRBV6-6 to TRBJ1-1, with 8 bases that match TRBD1. After removal of 0 bases from V and 5 bases from J, the junction contained 5 bases not matched to a gene. This CDR3 has 15 residues. CDR1 and CDR2 (germline): MNHNY, SVGAGI (reference sequence). The CDR3 loop is CASSYSNNRGTEAFF. The CDR3 region has the DNA TGTGCCAGCAGTTACTCCAATAACAGGGGGACTGAAGCTTTCTTT.

V usage is TRBV10-3 and J usage is TRBJ1-1; 10 nucleotides line up with TRBD1. The CDR3 totals 15 residues. Losses at the gene ends were 5 bases for V and 3 bases for J; bases not matched to a gene: 6. Germline V gene data show CDR1 as ENHRY and CDR2 as SYGVKD. The DNA for the CDR3 is TGTGCCATCAGTTCTCAAGGACAGGGGGACACTGAAGCTTTCTTT. Translation gives CAISSQGQGDTEAFF.

This chain uses TRBV30 with TRBJ1-2; no clear D. The CDR3 sequence is 13 residues long. Germline V CDR1 and CDR2: GTSNPN, SVGIG (reference sequence). The germline V and J ends were trimmed by 0 bases and 2 bases, with 7 bases remaining between them. Here the CDR3 reads CAWSVGNNYGYTF. CDR3 DNA: TGTGCCTGGAGTGTGGGCAACAACTATGGCTACACCTTC.

This chain uses TRBV7-9 with TRBJ2-5, with TRBD1 as a possible D gene (6 bases). The germline V gene has CDR1 SEHNR and CDR2 FQNEAQ (reference sequence). The CDR3 spans 18 residues. The V and J ends lost 2 bases and 4 bases respectively, with 23 bases between them. The chain's CDR3 is CASSLRGSSWGPPETQYF. CDR3 DNA: TGTGCCAGCAGCTTAAGGGGGAGTAGTTGGGGGCCCCCAGAGACCCAGTACTTC.

J is TRBJ1-2 and V is TRBV5-6, with 8 bases that match TRBD1. Germline V gene lookup returns CDR1 SGHDT and CDR2 YYEEEE. The CDR3 consists of 13 residues. The J segment lost 4 bases and the V segment lost 2 bases, leaving 1 base of the junction unmatched. CDR3 loop: CASSLDRGYGYTF. The CDR3 region has the DNA TGTGCCAGCAGCTTAGACAGGGGCTATGGCTACACCTTC.

In this sample, this clone turned up once. This chain uses TRBV19 with TRBJ2-7, with TRBD1 identical over 9 bases. V dropped 4 bases and J dropped 6; count of bases not matched to a gene: 10. The length of the CDR3 is 15 residues. CDR1 and CDR2 (germline): LNHDA, SQIVND (reference sequence). Written as DNA, the CDR3 is TGTGCCAGTAGTACCCTGTTGGGACAGGGTTCCGAGCAGTACTTC. This gives the protein CASSTLLGQGSEQYF. Variable domain in full (rest from reference TRBV19 and TRBJ2-7): DGGITQSPKYLFRKEGQNVTLSCEQNLNHDAMYWYRQDPGQGLRLIYYSQIVNDFQKGDIAEGYSVSREKKESFPLTVTSAQKNPTAFYLCASSTLLGQGSEQYFGPGTRLTVT.

This chain joins TRBV29-1 and TRBJ2-7; weak D call: TRBD1 (7 bases). Trimming took 7 bases from V and 5 from J, leaving 21 bases between them. The CDR3 is 14 amino acids. Germline V gives CDR1 SQVTM, CDR2 ANQGSEA. DNA of the CDR3: TGCAGCGCATTAGGGGGCAGGGGAGGTGACGAGCAGTACTTC. Translation gives CSALGGRGGDEQYF.

The CDR3 DNA reads TGTGCCAGCAGCGAGGTCCGGAACACTGAAGCTTTCTTT. Translated: CASSEVRNTEAFF. V gene TRBV5-4 combines with J gene TRBJ1-1; no clear D. Germline CDR1 SGHNT, CDR2 YYREEE (reference sequence). The CDR3 length is 13 residues. V shed 4 bases and J shed 1 base, with 8 bases lying between them.